A selection of T cell receptor beta chains follows, all from one sample in a study of T cell responses to AZD1222 COVID-19 vaccine. Sequenced by immunoSEQ multiplex PCR; TCRdb stores in-frame clones only, minus some. The repertoire holds approximately 100,000 clones, with 75% to 90% as singletons. The specimen was peripheral blood, collected 28 days after the second AZD1222 dose. Source of these receptors: an adult who received the AZD1222 COVID-19 vaccine. The CDR3 runs from the conserved cysteine through the conserved F or W. Each record gives: V gene, J gene, clone size, D gene, CDR3 protein, CDR3 DNA. A D gene is named only where the DNA matches it firmly. Clone size is stated in some rows and not others, as once, few, many or a class when expanded.

v_call: TRBV7-2; j_call: TRBJ2-1; clone_size: once; d_call: -; cdr3_aa: CASSLARGNEQFF; cdr3_nt: TGTGCCAGCAGCTTAGCGCGGGGAAATGAGCAGTTCTTC
v_call: TRBV21-1; j_call: TRBJ2-2; clone_size: -; d_call: -; cdr3_aa: CASSNWVANTGELFF; cdr3_nt: TGTGCCAGCAGCAATTGGGTCGCGAACACCGGGGAGCTGTTTTTT
v_call: TRBV28; j_call: TRBJ1-1; clone_size: -; d_call: TRBD1; cdr3_aa: CASSLWGTGMMNTEAFF; cdr3_nt: TGTGCCAGCAGTTTATGGGGGACAGGGATGATGAACACTGAAGCTTTCTTT
v_call: TRBV11-2; j_call: TRBJ1-1; clone_size: -; d_call: -; cdr3_aa: CASSLEQGLDTEAFF; cdr3_nt: TGTGCCAGCAGCTTAGAACAGGGCTTGGACACTGAAGCTTTCTTT
v_call: TRBV28; j_call: TRBJ1-2; clone_size: once; d_call: -; cdr3_aa: CASSFGSRTAGYTF; cdr3_nt: TGTGCCAGCAGTTTCGGCTCCCGTACGGCTGGCTACACCTTC
v_call: TRBV6-1; j_call: TRBJ1-2; clone_size: -; d_call: -; cdr3_aa: CASSETTGTYYGYTF; cdr3_nt: TGTGCCAGCAGTGAAACAACAGGGACCTACTATGGCTACACCTTC
v_call: TRBV9; j_call: TRBJ1-3; clone_size: -; d_call: -; cdr3_aa: CASSVDSSGNTIYF; cdr3_nt: TGTGCCAGCAGCGTGGACAGTTCTGGAAACACCATATATTTT
v_call: TRBV15; j_call: TRBJ1-1; clone_size: -; d_call: -; cdr3_aa: CATSRDIARAGGHTEAFF; cdr3_nt: TGTGCCACCAGCAGAGATATCGCCCGTGCGGGGGGACACACTGAAGCTTTCTTT
v_call: TRBV18; j_call: TRBJ2-6; clone_size: -; d_call: TRBD1; cdr3_aa: CASSPYSGTGRFAGANVLTF; cdr3_nt: TGTGCCAGCTCACCGTATTCTGGGACAGGGAGGTTCGCTGGGGCCAACGTCCTGACTTTC
v_call: TRBV24-1; j_call: TRBJ2-3; clone_size: -; d_call: TRBD2; cdr3_aa: CATSDSSSGSADTQYF; cdr3_nt: TGTGCCACCAGTGACTCCAGTAGCGGGAGCGCAGATACGCAGTATTTT
v_call: TRBV19; j_call: TRBJ2-1; clone_size: -; d_call: TRBD2; cdr3_aa: CASSILADSSYNEQFF; cdr3_nt: TGTGCCAGTAGTATTCTAGCGGATAGCTCCTACAATGAGCAGTTCTTC
v_call: TRBV30; j_call: TRBJ1-6; clone_size: few; d_call: TRBD1; cdr3_aa: CAWSRADRDSPLHF; cdr3_nt: TGTGCCTGGAGTCGGGCGGACAGGGATTCACCCCTCCACTTT
v_call: TRBV6-2/TRBV6-3; j_call: TRBJ2-5; clone_size: -; d_call: TRBD1; cdr3_aa: CASSSDRVETQYF; cdr3_nt: TGTGCCAGCAGTTCGGACAGGGTAGAGACCCAGTACTTC
v_call: TRBV5-6; j_call: TRBJ1-4; clone_size: -; d_call: -; cdr3_aa: CASSLYSVTNEKLFF; cdr3_nt: TGTGCCAGCAGCTTGTATAGCGTAACTAATGAAAAACTGTTTTTT
v_call: TRBV19; j_call: TRBJ1-3; clone_size: -; d_call: -; cdr3_aa: CASLNTGNTIYF; cdr3_nt: TGTGCCAGTTTGAATACCGGAAACACCATATATTTT
v_call: TRBV5-1; j_call: TRBJ2-7; clone_size: -; d_call: -; cdr3_aa: CASSLRPYEQYF; cdr3_nt: TGCGCCAGCAGCTTGCGACCTTACGAGCAGTACTTC
v_call: TRBV5-1; j_call: TRBJ2-7; clone_size: -; d_call: -; cdr3_aa: CASRELLGDEQYF; cdr3_nt: TGCGCCAGCAGGGAGCTACTGGGCGACGAGCAGTACTTC
v_call: TRBV7-8; j_call: TRBJ2-5; clone_size: -; d_call: TRBD1; cdr3_aa: CASSPLDRVGETQYF; cdr3_nt: TGTGCCAGCAGCCCTCTAGACAGGGTAGGAGAGACCCAGTACTTC
v_call: TRBV4-3; j_call: TRBJ1-2; clone_size: -; d_call: -; cdr3_aa: CASSQTGGYGYTF; cdr3_nt: TGCGCCAGCAGCCAAACGGGGGGCTATGGCTACACCTTC
v_call: TRBV2; j_call: TRBJ2-7; clone_size: -; d_call: -; cdr3_aa: CASSERPEQYF; cdr3_nt: TGTGCCAGCAGCGAAAGACCCGAGCAGTACTTC
v_call: TRBV7-2; j_call: TRBJ2-1; clone_size: -; d_call: TRBD2; cdr3_aa: CASSFFPGGPSNEQFF; cdr3_nt: TGTGCCAGCAGCTTTTTTCCGGGAGGGCCTAGTAATGAGCAGTTCTTC
v_call: TRBV29-1; j_call: TRBJ2-5; clone_size: -; d_call: -; cdr3_aa: CSVDKASEGTQYF; cdr3_nt: TGCAGCGTTGACAAGGCTTCGGAAGGGACCCAGTACTTC
v_call: TRBV7-6; j_call: TRBJ2-2; clone_size: -; d_call: TRBD2; cdr3_aa: CASSLTSGNTGELFF; cdr3_nt: TGTGCCAGCAGCTTGACTAGCGGGAACACCGGGGAGCTGTTTTTT
v_call: TRBV30; j_call: TRBJ1-6; clone_size: once; d_call: -; cdr3_aa: CAWSVVNRNSPLHF; cdr3_nt: TGTGCCTGGAGTGTAGTAAACAGAAATTCACCCCTCCACTTT
v_call: TRBV6-5; j_call: TRBJ1-1; clone_size: -; d_call: -; cdr3_aa: CASSYSIEGNTEAFF; cdr3_nt: TGTGCCAGCAGTTACTCGATAGAGGGAAACACTGAAGCTTTCTTT
v_call: TRBV7-2; j_call: TRBJ1-3; clone_size: -; d_call: -; cdr3_aa: CASSLEPLGAGGNTIYF; cdr3_nt: TGTGCCAGCAGCTTAGAGCCTCTGGGGGCGGGGGGAAACACCATATATTTT
v_call: TRBV28; j_call: TRBJ2-7; clone_size: -; d_call: TRBD1; cdr3_aa: CASSLSPGQGSYEQYF; cdr3_nt: TGTGCCAGCAGTTTATCGCCGGGACAGGGTTCCTACGAGCAGTACTTC
v_call: TRBV9; j_call: TRBJ2-1; clone_size: -; d_call: -; cdr3_aa: CASAVSGTHLNEQFF; cdr3_nt: TGTGCCAGCGCAGTTTCCGGGACACACCTCAATGAGCAGTTCTTC
v_call: TRBV19; j_call: TRBJ2-7; clone_size: once; d_call: -; cdr3_aa: CASSDASYYEQYF; cdr3_nt: TGTGCCAGTAGTGACGCTAGCTACTACGAGCAGTACTTC
v_call: TRBV7-2; j_call: TRBJ2-5; clone_size: -; d_call: -; cdr3_aa: CASSLDYQETQYF; cdr3_nt: TGTGCCAGCAGCTTGGACTACCAAGAGACCCAGTACTTC
v_call: TRBV29-1; j_call: TRBJ2-3; clone_size: -; d_call: -; cdr3_aa: CSSRTDTQYF; cdr3_nt: TGCAGTTCCCGGACAGATACGCAGTATTTT
v_call: TRBV12-3/TRBV12-4; j_call: TRBJ2-7; clone_size: -; d_call: -; cdr3_aa: CASTGAGGEQYF; cdr3_nt: TGTGCCAGCACAGGGGCCGGGGGGGAGCAGTACTTC
v_call: TRBV5-4; j_call: TRBJ2-3; clone_size: -; d_call: -; cdr3_aa: CASSLKRTSTDTQYF; cdr3_nt: TGTGCCAGCAGCTTGAAAAGAACTAGCACAGATACGCAGTATTTT
v_call: TRBV6-4; j_call: TRBJ1-5; clone_size: once; d_call: TRBD1; cdr3_aa: CASSATGDNQPQHF; cdr3_nt: TGTGCCAGCAGCGCCACAGGGGACAATCAGCCCCAGCATTTT
v_call: TRBV3-1/TRBV3-2; j_call: TRBJ2-5; clone_size: few; d_call: -; cdr3_aa: CASSQVWDSRGTQYF; cdr3_nt: TGTGCCAGCAGCCAAGTTTGGGACTCAAGGGGGACCCAGTACTTC
v_call: TRBV7-3; j_call: TRBJ2-1; clone_size: -; d_call: TRBD1; cdr3_aa: CASSPDRGGYNEQFF; cdr3_nt: TGTGCCAGCAGCCCGGACAGGGGGGGCTACAATGAGCAGTTCTTC
v_call: TRBV5-5; j_call: TRBJ2-5; clone_size: -; d_call: TRBD1; cdr3_aa: CASRYHRGADQETQYF; cdr3_nt: TGTGCCAGCAGATATCACAGGGGCGCGGACCAAGAGACCCAGTACTTC
v_call: TRBV18; j_call: TRBJ1-1; clone_size: -; d_call: -; cdr3_aa: CASSPPQGTMNTEAFF; cdr3_nt: TGTGCCAGCTCACCACCGCAGGGAACTATGAACACTGAAGCTTTCTTT
v_call: TRBV6-2/TRBV6-3; j_call: TRBJ1-5; clone_size: -; d_call: -; cdr3_aa: CASSPQGPGPQHF; cdr3_nt: TGTGCCAGCAGCCCACAGGGTCCTGGGCCCCAGCATTTT
v_call: TRBV19; j_call: TRBJ2-3; clone_size: -; d_call: -; cdr3_aa: CASSITGDTQYF; cdr3_nt: TGTGCCAGTAGTATTACTGGGGATACGCAGTATTTT
v_call: TRBV7-2; j_call: TRBJ1-2; clone_size: -; d_call: -; cdr3_aa: CASSLGGPPLNGYTF; cdr3_nt: TGTGCCAGCAGCTTAGGGGGACCCCCGTTAAATGGCTACACCTTC
v_call: TRBV5-1; j_call: TRBJ2-4; clone_size: -; d_call: -; cdr3_aa: CASSRDGNIQYF; cdr3_nt: TGCGCCAGCAGCCGGGACGGAAACATTCAGTACTTC
v_call: TRBV9; j_call: TRBJ1-3; clone_size: -; d_call: -; cdr3_aa: CASSPFLSRDSGNTIYF; cdr3_nt: TGTGCCAGCAGTCCCTTCTTGTCCAGGGACTCTGGAAACACCATATATTTT
v_call: TRBV11-3; j_call: TRBJ2-3; clone_size: few; d_call: TRBD2; cdr3_aa: CASSLGGSGGDTQYF; cdr3_nt: TGTGCCAGCAGCTTAGGGGGTAGCGGGGGTGATACGCAGTATTTT
v_call: TRBV10-1; j_call: TRBJ1-3; clone_size: -; d_call: -; cdr3_aa: CASSDQLSGNTIYF; cdr3_nt: TGCGCCAGCAGTGACCAGCTATCTGGAAACACCATATATTTT
v_call: TRBV7-8; j_call: TRBJ2-2; clone_size: -; d_call: -; cdr3_aa: CASSSGRADTGELFF; cdr3_nt: TGTGCCAGCAGCTCGGGTAGGGCAGACACCGGGGAGCTGTTTTTT
v_call: TRBV20-1; j_call: TRBJ1-1; clone_size: once; d_call: -; cdr3_aa: CSASQLNTEAFF; cdr3_nt: TGCAGTGCTAGTCAGTTGAACACTGAAGCTTTCTTT
v_call: TRBV18; j_call: TRBJ2-7; clone_size: -; d_call: TRBD1; cdr3_aa: CASSPEFSGTGGEQYF; cdr3_nt: TGTGCCAGCTCACCAGAATTTTCAGGGACAGGGGGCGAGCAGTACTTC
v_call: TRBV6-4; j_call: TRBJ2-3; clone_size: -; d_call: TRBD2; cdr3_aa: CASSKWSGGPRSTDTQYF; cdr3_nt: TGTGCCAGCAGTAAGTGGTCGGGAGGACCCAGATCAACAGATACGCAGTATTTT
v_call: TRBV2; j_call: TRBJ2-5; clone_size: -; d_call: -; cdr3_aa: CATRQEGSGTQYF; cdr3_nt: TGTGCCACCCGACAGGAGGGATCGGGGACCCAGTACTTC